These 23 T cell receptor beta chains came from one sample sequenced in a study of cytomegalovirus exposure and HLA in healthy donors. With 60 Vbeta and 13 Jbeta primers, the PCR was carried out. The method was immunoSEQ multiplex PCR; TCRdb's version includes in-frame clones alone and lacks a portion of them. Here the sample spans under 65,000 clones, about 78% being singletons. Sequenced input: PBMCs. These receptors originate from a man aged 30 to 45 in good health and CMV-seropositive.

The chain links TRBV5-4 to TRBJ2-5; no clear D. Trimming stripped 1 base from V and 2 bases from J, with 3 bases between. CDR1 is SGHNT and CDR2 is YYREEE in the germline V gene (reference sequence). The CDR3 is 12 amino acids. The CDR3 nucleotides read TGTGCCAGCAGCTTGCCACAAGAGACCCAGTACTTC. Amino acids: CASSLPQETQYF.

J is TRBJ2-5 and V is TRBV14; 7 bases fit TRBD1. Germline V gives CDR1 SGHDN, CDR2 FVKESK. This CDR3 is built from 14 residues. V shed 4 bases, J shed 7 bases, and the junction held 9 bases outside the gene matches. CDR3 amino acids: CASSPPDRVGTQYF. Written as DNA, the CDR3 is TGTGCCAGCAGCCCGCCAGACAGGGTAGGGACCCAGTACTTC.

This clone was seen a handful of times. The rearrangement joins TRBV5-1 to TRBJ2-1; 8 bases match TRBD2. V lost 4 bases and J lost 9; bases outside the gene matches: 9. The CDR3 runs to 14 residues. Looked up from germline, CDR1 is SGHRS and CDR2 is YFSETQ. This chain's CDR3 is CASSPGTRGFEQFF. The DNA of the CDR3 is TGCGCCAGCAGCCCCGGGACTAGAGGGTTTGAGCAGTTCTTC.

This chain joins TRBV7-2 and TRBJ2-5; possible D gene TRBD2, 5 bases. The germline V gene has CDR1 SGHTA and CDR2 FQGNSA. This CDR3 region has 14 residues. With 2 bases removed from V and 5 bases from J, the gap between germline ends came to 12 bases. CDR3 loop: CASSLYGVRETQYF. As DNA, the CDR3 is TGTGCCAGCAGCTTATACGGGGTACGGGAGACCCAGTACTTC.

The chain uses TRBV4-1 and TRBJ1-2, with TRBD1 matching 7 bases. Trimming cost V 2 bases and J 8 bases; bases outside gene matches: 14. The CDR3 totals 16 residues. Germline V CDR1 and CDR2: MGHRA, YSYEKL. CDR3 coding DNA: TGCGCCAGCAGCCAAAGCAGGGGGGAGACAGGGTCCGGCTACACCTTC. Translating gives CASSQSRGETGSGYTF.

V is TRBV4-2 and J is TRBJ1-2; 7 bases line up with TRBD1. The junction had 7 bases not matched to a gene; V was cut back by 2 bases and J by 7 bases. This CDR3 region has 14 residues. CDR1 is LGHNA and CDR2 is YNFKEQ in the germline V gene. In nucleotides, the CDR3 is TGTGCCAGCAGCCAAACGAGACAGGGTAGTGGCTACACCTTC. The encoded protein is CASSQTRQGSGYTF.

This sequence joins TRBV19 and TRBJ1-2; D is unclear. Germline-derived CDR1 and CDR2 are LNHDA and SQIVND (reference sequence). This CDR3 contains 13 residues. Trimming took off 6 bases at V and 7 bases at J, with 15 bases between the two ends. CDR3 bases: TGTGCCAGTAGACCAGATTCGGAGACTGGCTACACCTTC. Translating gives CASRPDSETGYTF.

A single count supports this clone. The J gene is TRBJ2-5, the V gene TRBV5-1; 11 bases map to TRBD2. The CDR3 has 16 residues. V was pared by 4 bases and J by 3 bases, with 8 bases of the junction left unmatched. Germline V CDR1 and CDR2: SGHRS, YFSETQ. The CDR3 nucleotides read TGCGCCAGCAGCCGTGGGAATAGCGGGGGGGAAGAGACCCAGTACTTC. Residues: CASSRGNSGGEETQYF.

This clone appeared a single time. The CDR3 loop reads CASSYRDRGLGNEKLFF. The DNA for the CDR3 is TGTGCCAGCAGCTACCGGGACAGGGGGCTTGGTAATGAAAAACTGTTTTTT. The V and J genes are TRBV7-6 and TRBJ1-4; TRBD1 aligns across 12 bases. The CDR3 sequence is 17 residues long. Germline V gene sequence: CDR1 SGHVS, CDR2 FNYEAQ. Trimming at V came to 4 bases and at J to 4 bases, leaving 7 bases not matched to a gene.

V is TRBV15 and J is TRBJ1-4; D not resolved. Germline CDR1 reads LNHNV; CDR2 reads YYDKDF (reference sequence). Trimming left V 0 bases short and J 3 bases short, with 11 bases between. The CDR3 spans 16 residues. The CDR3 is CATSRDSERANEKLFF. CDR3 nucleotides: TGTGCCACCAGCAGAGATTCGGAACGGGCTAATGAAAAACTGTTTTTT.

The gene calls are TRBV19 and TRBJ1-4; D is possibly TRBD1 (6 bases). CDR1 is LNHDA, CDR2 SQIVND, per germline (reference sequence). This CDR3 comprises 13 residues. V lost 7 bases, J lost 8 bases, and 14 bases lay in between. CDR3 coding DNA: TGTGCCAGTACGGACAGAGAGGGCGAAAAACTGTTTTTT. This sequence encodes CASTDREGEKLFF.

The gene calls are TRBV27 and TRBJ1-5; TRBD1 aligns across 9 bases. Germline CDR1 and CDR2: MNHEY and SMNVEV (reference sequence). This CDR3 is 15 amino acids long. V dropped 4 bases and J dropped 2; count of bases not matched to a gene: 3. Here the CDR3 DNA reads TGTGCCAGCAGTTGGACAGGGGTCGGCAATCAGCCCCAGCATTTT. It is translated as CASSWTGVGNQPQHF.

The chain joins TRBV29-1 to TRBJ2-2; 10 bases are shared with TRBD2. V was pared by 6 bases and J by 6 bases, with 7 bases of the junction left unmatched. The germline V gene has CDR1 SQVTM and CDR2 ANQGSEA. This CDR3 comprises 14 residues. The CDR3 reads CSVDSGGWSGELFF. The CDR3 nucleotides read TGCAGCGTAGATAGCGGGGGGTGGTCCGGGGAGCTGTTTTTT.

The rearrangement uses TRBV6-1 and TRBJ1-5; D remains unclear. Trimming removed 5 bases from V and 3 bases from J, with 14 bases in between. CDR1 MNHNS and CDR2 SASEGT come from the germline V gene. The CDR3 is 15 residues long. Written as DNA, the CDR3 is TGTGCCAGCAGTTCACGGGAGACGTACAATCAGCCCCAGCATTTT. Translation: CASSSRETYNQPQHF.

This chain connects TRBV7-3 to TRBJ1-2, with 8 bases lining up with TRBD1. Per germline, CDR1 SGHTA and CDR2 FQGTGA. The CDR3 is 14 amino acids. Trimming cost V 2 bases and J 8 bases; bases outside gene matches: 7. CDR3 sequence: CASSLDVSGGGYTF. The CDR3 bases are TGTGCCAGCAGCTTAGACGTCTCAGGGGGCGGCTACACCTTC.

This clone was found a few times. The CDR3 DNA sequence: TGTGCCAGCAGTTACTCAGCCCGCACTGAAGCTTTCTTT. It encodes CASSYSARTEAFF. The rearrangement joins TRBV6-6 to TRBJ1-1, with D unresolved. The V end lost 0 bases, the J end lost 4 bases, and 6 bases lay between the germline ends. The CDR3 has 13 amino acids. CDR1 and CDR2 from the germline V gene are MNHNY and SVGAGI (reference sequence).

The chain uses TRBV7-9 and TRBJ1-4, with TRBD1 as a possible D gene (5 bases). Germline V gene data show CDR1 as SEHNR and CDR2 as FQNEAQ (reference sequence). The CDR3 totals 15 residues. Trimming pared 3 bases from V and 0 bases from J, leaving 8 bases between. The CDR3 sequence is CASSFLGATNEKLFF. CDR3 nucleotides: TGTGCCAGCAGCTTTTTAGGGGCAACTAATGAAAAACTGTTTTTT.

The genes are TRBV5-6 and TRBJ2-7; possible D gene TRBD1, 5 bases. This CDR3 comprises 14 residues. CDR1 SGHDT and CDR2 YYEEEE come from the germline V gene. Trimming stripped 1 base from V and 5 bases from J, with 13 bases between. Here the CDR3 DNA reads TGTGCCAGCAGCTTGTCAGCAGGGATAAACGAGCAGTACTTC. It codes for CASSLSAGINEQYF.

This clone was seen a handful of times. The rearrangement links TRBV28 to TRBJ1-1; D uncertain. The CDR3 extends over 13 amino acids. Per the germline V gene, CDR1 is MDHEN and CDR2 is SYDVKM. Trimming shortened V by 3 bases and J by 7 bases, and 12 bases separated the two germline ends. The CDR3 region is CASSLRGGSEAFF. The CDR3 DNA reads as TGTGCCAGCAGTTTGCGAGGAGGCAGTGAAGCTTTCTTT.

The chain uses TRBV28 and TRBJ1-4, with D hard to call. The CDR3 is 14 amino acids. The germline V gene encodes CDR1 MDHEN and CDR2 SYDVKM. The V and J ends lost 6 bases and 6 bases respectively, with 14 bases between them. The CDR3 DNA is TGTGCCAGCAGCCGGGGTGGGTTGCATGAAAAACTGTTTTTT. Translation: CASSRGGLHEKLFF.

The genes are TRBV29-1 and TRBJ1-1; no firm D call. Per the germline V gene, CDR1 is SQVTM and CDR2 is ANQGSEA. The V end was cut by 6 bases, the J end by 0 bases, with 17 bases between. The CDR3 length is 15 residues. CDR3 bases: TGCAGCGTCCCTAGAGGTCAGTCCATGAACACTGAAGCTTTCTTT. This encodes CSVPRGQSMNTEAFF.

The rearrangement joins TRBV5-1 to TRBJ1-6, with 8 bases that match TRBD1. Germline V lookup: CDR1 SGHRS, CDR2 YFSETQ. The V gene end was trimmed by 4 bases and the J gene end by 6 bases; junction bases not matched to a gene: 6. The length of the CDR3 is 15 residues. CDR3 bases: TGCGCCAGCAGCACCGGACAGGGAGGTAATTCACCCCTCCACTTT. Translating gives CASSTGQGGNSPLHF.

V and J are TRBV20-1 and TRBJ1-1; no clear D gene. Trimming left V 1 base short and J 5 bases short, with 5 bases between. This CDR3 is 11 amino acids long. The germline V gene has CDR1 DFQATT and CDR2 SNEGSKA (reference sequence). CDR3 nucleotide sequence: TGCAGTGCTAGAGGTCAGACTGAAGCTTTCTTT. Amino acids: CSARGQTEAFF.